This passage covers 28 T cell receptor beta chains from one sample sequenced in a study of T-cell reconstitution after alpha-beta-depleted transplantation in children (dated by TCRdb to about 2016). In light of the paper, this sample's treatment or condition label describes: allogeneic hematopoietic cell transplantation with graft depleted of TCRalphabeta T cells and CD19 B cells. Receptor libraries were prepared by PCR. The run used an Illumina HiSeq 2500. TCR library preparation used molecular barcoding, with unique molecular identifiers applied to normalize quantification of the TCRbeta repertoire. TCRdb applied fastp at Q25 and MiXCR to the public reads, then kept only in-frame beta chains. CDR3 protein sequences are deduplicated, and each keeps its most common genes and DNA. The sample includes approximately 980,000 distinct CDR3 sequences, with about 29% observed a single time. The ten largest clones add up to 25% to 35% of the sample.

The specimen comprised PBMCs, mostly from graft donor cells, sampled 360 days after TCRalphabeta/CD19-depleted stem cell transplant. The source of these receptors is a boy under three years old who had a stem cell transplant for SCID, so the T cells may come from the graft donor.

The CDR3 reads CAIRVAGYDHEQYF. CDR3 bases: TGTGCCATCAGGGTTGCGGGGTATGACCACGAGCAGTACTTC. The V gene is TRBV10-3, the J gene TRBJ2-7, with D perhaps TRBD2 (6 bases). Germline CDR1 and CDR2: ENHRY and SYGVKD. V was trimmed by 6 bases and J by 5 bases, leaving 17 bases between them. The CDR3 runs 14 residues.

In its sample, this clonotype was seen a few times. The V call is TRBV6-5, the J call TRBJ2-7; possibly TRBD1 or TRBD2 for D (6 bases each). The CDR3 sequence is 15 residues long. Trimming pared 5 bases from V and 1 base from J, leaving 15 bases between. Germline V gene data show CDR1 as MNHEY and CDR2 as SVGAGI. The CDR3 coding sequence is TGTGCCAGCAGTAACAGGGAAGGGGGGTCCTACGAGCAGTACTTC. This codes for CASSNREGGSYEQYF.

This clonotype has just a few counts. The CDR3: CASSQDFSSNYGYTF. The CDR3 DNA follows: TGTGCCAGCAGCCAAGATTTCTCCAGTAACTATGGCTACACCTTC. The chain joins TRBV4-2 to TRBJ1-2; D unresolved. The CDR3 consists of 15 residues. CDR1 and CDR2 from the germline V gene are LGHNA and YNFKEQ. V lost 0 bases and J lost 1, with 9 bases in between.

This chain uses TRBV18 with TRBJ1-1; 7 bases are a match to TRBD1. Looked up from germline, CDR1 is KGHSH and CDR2 is LQKENI. The CDR3 runs to 14 residues. After removal of 6 bases from V and 6 bases from J, the junction contained 10 bases not matched to a gene. The CDR3 nucleotides are TGTGCCAGCTCCACGGTAGACAGGGAGGCTGAAGCTTTCTTT. It specifies CASSTVDREAEAFF.

In this sample, this clonotype turned up a few times. A read error may produce the germline difference seen at one junction end. This chain connects TRBV5-1 to TRBJ1-1; unclear D gene. Germline V gene sequence: CDR1 SGHRS, CDR2 YFSETQ. The CDR3 is made up of 13 amino acids. The CDR3 is CASSLGASPEAFF. The CDR3 DNA reads TGCGCCAGCAGCTTGGGGGCTTCGCCTGAAGCCTTCTTT.

The genes are TRBV10-2 and TRBJ2-5; D might be TRBD1 or TRBD2, each matching 5 bases. The CDR3 covers 11 residues. Trimming took off 2 bases at V and 9 bases at J, with 7 bases between the two ends. Germline-derived CDR1 and CDR2 are WSHSY and SAAADI. The CDR3 region has the DNA TGCGCCAGCAGTGAGATGGGGGCCCAGTACTTC. Translating it yields CASSEMGAQYF.

J is TRBJ2-7 and V is TRBV4-3; D possibly corresponds to TRBD2 (5 bases). Trimming removed 1 base from V and 3 bases from J, with 13 bases in between. The CDR3 runs 15 residues. In germline, CDR1 is LGHNA, CDR2 YSLEER. The CDR3 coding sequence is TGCGCCAGCAGCCAAGGGGTGACGGGGATCTACGAGCAGTACTTC. Translating it yields CASSQGVTGIYEQYF.

A word on this clonotype: Mismatch with germline at one junction end may stem from a read error. The rearrangement uses TRBV7-8 and TRBJ2-1, with D possibly TRBD2 on 6 matching bases. Germline V gene sequence: CDR1 SGHVS, CDR2 FQNEAQ. This CDR3 spans 17 amino acids. CDR3 sequence: CASSSKRLGGSFNEQFF. The CDR3 DNA follows: TGTGCCAGCAGCTCCAAAAGACTAGGAGGGTCCTTCAATGAGCAGTTCTTC.

This rearrangement joins TRBV18 to TRBJ2-7, with D perhaps TRBD1 (6 bases). The length of the CDR3 is 16 residues. The germline V gene encodes CDR1 KGHSH and CDR2 LQKENI. Trimming removed 3 bases from V and 5 bases from J, with 20 bases in between. CDR3: CASSPLPTGKGDEQYF. The CDR3 nucleotides are TGTGCCAGCTCACCTCTTCCAACAGGGAAGGGAGACGAGCAGTACTTC.

The chain uses TRBV9 and TRBJ2-5; 9 bases match TRBD2. The CDR3 runs to 17 residues. V lost 2 bases and J lost 4; bases outside the gene matches: 12. Germline V gene sequence: CDR1 SGDLS, CDR2 YYNGEE. The CDR3 nucleotides read TGTGCCAGCAGCGTCTCCCGAGCGGGGGGAGGTTTAGAGACCCAGTACTTC. Translating gives CASSVSRAGGGLETQYF. The full variable domain, its missing parts supplied by reference TRBV9 and TRBJ2-5, is DSGVTQTPKHLITATGQRVTLRCSPRSGDLSVYWYQQSLDQGLQFLIQYYNGEERAKGNILERFSAQQFPDLHSELNLSSLELGDSALYFCASSVSRAGGGLETQYFGPGTRLLVL.

This clonotype showed up just a few times. This chain links TRBV7-2 with TRBJ2-3; maybe TRBD2 (6 bases). V dropped 0 bases and J dropped 9 bases, with 13 bases sitting between them. This CDR3 comprises 14 residues. Germline CDR1 and CDR2: SGHTA and FQGNSA. CDR3: CASSLAEGNPTQYF. CDR3 bases: TGTGCCAGCAGCTTAGCGGAGGGCAACCCAACGCAGTATTTT.

This clonotype was counted once. This chain uses TRBV9 with TRBJ2-1; the match to TRBD1 covers 9 bases. Germline loops: CDR1 SGDLS, CDR2 YYNGEE. This CDR3 is built from 17 residues. With 1 base clipped from V and 3 bases from J, the junction kept 8 bases outside the gene matches. The CDR3 reads CASSVLQGAGDYNEQFF. The CDR3 coding sequence is TGTGCCAGCAGCGTACTACAGGGGGCAGGGGACTACAATGAGCAGTTCTTC.

V gene TRBV27 combines with J gene TRBJ1-2; D is perhaps TRBD1 (6 bases). The V end lost 5 bases, the J end lost 5 bases, and 21 bases lay between the germline ends. The CDR3 is 16 amino acids. Germline V lookup: CDR1 MNHEY, CDR2 SMNVEV (reference sequence). Here the CDR3 reads CASSLIPPGTKYGYTF. DNA of the CDR3: TGTGCCAGCAGTCTCATTCCTCCCGGGACAAAGTATGGCTACACCTTC.

V and J are TRBV12-3 or TRBV12-4 and TRBJ1-1, with no clear D. The CDR3 runs to 15 residues. Trimming took off 2 bases at V and 0 bases at J, with 10 bases between the two ends. The CDR3 DNA follows: TGTGCCAGCAGTTTACAAGGCAGTGTGAACACTGAAGCTTTCTTT. Its translation is CASSLQGSVNTEAFF.

In the case of this clonotype: A much larger clone is a single base away; this may be a read error. The chain carries TRBV4-1 and TRBJ1-4, with D perhaps matching TRBD1 (6 bases). Germline lookup yields CDR1 MGHRA and CDR2 YSYEKL. Trimming took 4 bases from V and 8 from J, leaving 14 bases between them. The CDR3 covers 14 residues. The CDR3 here is CASSRVRGGEKLFF. CDR3 DNA sequence: TGCGCCAGCAGCCGAGTCAGGGGTGGCGAAAAACTGTTTTTT.

J is TRBJ1-1 and V is TRBV5-1; 7 bases agree with TRBD1. CDR1 is SGHRS and CDR2 is YFSETQ in the germline V gene. This CDR3 is built from 15 residues. The ends lost 0 bases at V and 5 bases at J; junction bases unmatched: 7. CDR3 nucleotide sequence: TGCGCCAGCAGCTTGGTTCCAGGGGGATTTACTGAAGCTTTCTTT. Its translation: CASSLVPGGFTEAFF.

This clonotype was counted only a few times. The V and J genes are TRBV5-1 and TRBJ2-3; maybe TRBD2 (6 bases). The CDR3 covers 17 residues. The V gene's germline CDR1 is SGHRS and CDR2 YFSETQ. V was pared by 0 bases and J by 2 bases, with 16 bases between. The CDR3 reads CASSLVLSGTLTDTQYF. As DNA, the CDR3 is TGCGCCAGCAGCTTGGTTCTCTCCGGGACTCTCACAGATACGCAGTATTTT.

This clonotype was observed a handful of times. For the CDR3, the DNA is TGTGCCAGCAGCTTCTACTGGGCCAACGTCCTGACTTTC. It translates to CASSFYWANVLTF. The V call is TRBV7-2, the J call TRBJ2-6; D ambiguous. Trimming removed 3 bases from V and 5 bases from J, with 5 bases in between. CDR3 length: 13 amino acids. Germline loops: CDR1 SGHTA, CDR2 FQGNSA.

This clonotype has more than one count but fewer than ten. CDR3 amino acids: CASTPSYGEDEQFF. CDR3 DNA sequence: TGTGCCAGCACCCCAAGCTATGGGGAGGATGAGCAGTTCTTC. The gene calls are TRBV4-2 and TRBJ2-1; the D gene is possibly TRBD2 (6 bases). This CDR3 is built from 14 residues. V shed 7 bases and J shed 8 bases, with 18 bases lying between them. The V gene's germline CDR1 is LGHNA and CDR2 YNFKEQ.

This clonotype turned up a few times. The V call is TRBV12-3 or TRBV12-4, the J call TRBJ2-2; possibly TRBD1 for D (6 bases). V was cut by 5 bases and J by 2 bases, with 15 bases left in between. The CDR3 is 16 residues long. The CDR3 bases are TGTGCCAGCAGTCCCCCCAGAGGGGGTAACACCGGGGAGCTGTTTTTT. Protein sequence: CASSPPRGGNTGELFF.

Of note for this clonotype: Germline and junction disagree at one end, which may indicate a read error. The chain couples TRBV20-1 to TRBJ2-5; 8 nucleotides match TRBD2. CDR1 DFQATT and CDR2 SNEGSKA come from the germline V gene (reference sequence). The CDR3 contains 16 residues. CDR3 amino acids: CCARVWGGGKQETQYF. Written as DNA, the CDR3 is TGCTGTGCTAGAGTGTGGGGCGGGGGGAAACAAGAGACCCAGTACTTC.

The V and J genes are TRBV29-1 and TRBJ1-1; D is ambiguous. Trimming removed 7 bases at V and 7 bases at J, with 4 bases between. CDR1 is SQVTM, CDR2 ANQGSEA, per germline. This CDR3 spans 8 amino acids. CDR3 amino acids: CSAGEAFF. The DNA for the CDR3 is TGCAGCGCTGGTGAAGCTTTCTTT. The whole variable domain, remainder taken from reference TRBV29-1 and TRBJ1-1, is SAVISQKPSRDICQRGTSLTIQCQVDSQVTMMFWYRQQPGQSLTLIATANQGSEATYESGFVIDKFPISRPNLTFSTLTVSNMSPEDSSIYLCSAGEAFFGQGTRLTVV.

This clonotype was counted a few times. The gene calls are TRBV4-2 and TRBJ2-1; 9 positions agree with TRBD2. This CDR3 region has 17 residues. Germline CDR1 is LGHNA and CDR2 is YNFKEQ. V dropped 1 base and J dropped 2; count of bases not matched to a gene: 6. DNA of the CDR3: TGTGCCAGCAGCCAAGTGGGAAAGCGGGGGGCCTACAATGAGCAGTTCTTC. Protein product: CASSQVGKRGAYNEQFF.

This clonotype was counted only a few times. The chain uses TRBV12-3 or TRBV12-4 and TRBJ2-6; 9 nucleotides line up with TRBD1. This CDR3 has 18 amino acids. The trim removed 10 bases at V and 3 bases at J, leaving 16 bases unmatched. The CDR3 protein is CATSTTGGAGSGANVLTF. CDR3 sequence (DNA): TGTGCCACCTCCACCACAGGGGGCGCTGGTAGTGGGGCCAACGTCCTGACTTTC.

CDR3 residues: CASSTGRSGDTQYF. The CDR3, as DNA: TGTGCCAGCAGTACAGGGCGATCTGGAGATACGCAGTATTTT. V and J are TRBV12-3 or TRBV12-4 and TRBJ2-3, with D possibly being TRBD1 (6 bases). V lost 5 bases and J lost 5, with 14 bases in between. The CDR3 contains 14 residues.

The chain carries TRBV6-6 and TRBJ2-1; D not certain. This CDR3 spans 13 amino acids. In germline, CDR1 is MNHNY, CDR2 SVGAGI (reference sequence). V lost 0 bases, J lost 13 bases, and 13 bases lay in between. CDR3 loop: CASSYSIRSPQFF. The CDR3 region has the DNA TGTGCCAGCAGTTACTCGATTAGGTCCCCCCAGTTCTTC.

This clonotype was picked up a small number of times. The V and J genes are TRBV18 and TRBJ1-6; no clear D gene. From germline, CDR1 is KGHSH and CDR2 LQKENI. This CDR3 has 16 amino acids. V was shortened by 0 bases and J by 6 bases, with 12 bases between the two germline ends. For the CDR3, the DNA is TGTGCCAGCTCACCACCGGGATACCCAAGTAATTCACCCCTCCACTTT. Amino acid sequence: CASSPPGYPSNSPLHF. Filled out from reference TRBV18 and TRBJ1-6, the complete variable domain reads NAGVMQNPRHLVRRRGQEARLRCSPMKGHSHVYWYRQLPEEGLKFMVYLQKENIIDESGMPKERFSAEFPKEGPSILRIQQVVRGDSAAYFCASSPPGYPSNSPLHFGNGTRLTVT.

The chain combines TRBV7-8 with TRBJ2-1; 8 bases align to TRBD2. V shed 7 bases, J shed 2 bases, and the junction held 7 bases outside the gene matches. CDR1 is SGHVS, CDR2 FQNEAQ, per germline. This CDR3 is 15 amino acids long. The CDR3 sequence: CASITSGDTYNEQFF. The CDR3 bases are TGTGCCAGCATTACTAGCGGAGATACCTACAATGAGCAGTTCTTC.